Reported below is one TCR beta chain. Its specificity is unknown. These data come from a study of cytomegalovirus exposure and HLA in healthy donors. Regarding the study as a whole: A later analysis showed TCR association rates differing by HLA locus, peaking at DRB1 and lowest at HLA-C. Links to common viral pathogens appeared, in a later analysis, for several of the most significant clusters. Rare TCR sequences dominated, though some public TCRs recurred in many donors.

CDR1 is MNHEY and CDR2 is SMNVEV in the germline V gene (reference sequence). V was clipped by 5 bases and J by 0 bases; unmatched bases: 5. The CDR3 length is 15 residues. The PCR was carried out with 60 Vbeta primers and 13 Jbeta primers. Assay used: immunoSEQ multiplex PCR; TCRdb lists only in-frame clones, some missing. In the table there are 150,000 to 250,000 clones, 79% of which are singletons. The chain couples TRBV27 to TRBJ2-3; TRBD2 matches at 7 bases. The clonotype was recovered from a girl aged 10-17 years in good health and CMV-seropositive. Sequencing was carried out using PBMCs. As DNA, the CDR3 is TGTGCCAGCAGTCCCCGAGCGGGGAGCACAGATACGCAGTATTTT. Amino acids: CASSPRAGSTDTQYF.